This entry lists 24 T cell receptor beta chains sequenced from one sample in a study of CD8 T cells in ankylosing spondylitis (TCRdb year 2017). The protocol used for the library was 5' RACE. The sequencer listed for this sample is Illumina HiSeq 2500. TCRdb reprocessing: public reads trimmed at Q25 with fastp, clones called with MiXCR, in-frame beta chains kept. One record per CDR3 amino acid sequence lists the most common genes and DNA. Within this sample are approximately 250,000 distinct CDR3 sequences, with more than 20% of them counted one time only. The ten most abundant clones make up approximately 0.61% of the sample. The sequenced sample was blood, either unsorted or a sorted T cell fraction (not recorded which). The origin of the receptors is a male donor with ankylosing spondylitis or in good health (not recorded which).

This clonotype was seen many times. The V gene is TRBV5-5, the J gene TRBJ2-1, with 9 bases aligning to TRBD2. The CDR3 sequence is 14 residues long. CDR1 SGHKS and CDR2 YYEKEE come from the germline V gene (reference sequence). V dropped 3 bases and J dropped 5; count of bases not matched to a gene: 3. The CDR3 region is CASSWIAGDNEQFF. Written as DNA, the CDR3 is TGTGCCAGCAGCTGGATAGCGGGGGACAATGAGCAGTTCTTC.

The rearrangement uses TRBV11-1 and TRBJ2-3; TRBD2 is a possible D gene (6 bases). This CDR3 region has 20 residues. CDR1 is SGHAT and CDR2 is FQDESV in the germline V gene (reference sequence). V dropped 5 bases and J dropped 3 bases, with 30 bases sitting between them. The CDR3 nucleotides read TGTGCCAGCAGCCCCCAAGGGGCCTTGGCAGGGAGCGGGCCGACAGATACGCAGTATTTT. Protein product: CASSPQGALAGSGPTDTQYF.

This clonotype was detected only a few times. CDR3 sequence: CASSEAPGRTNNSPLHF. CDR3 nucleotides: TGTGCCAGCAGTGAAGCTCCGGGACGGACCAATAATTCACCCCTCCACTTT. The chain joins TRBV6-1 to TRBJ1-6; D may be TRBD1 (5 bases). CDR3 length: 17 residues. Germline assignment: CDR1 MNHNS and CDR2 SASEGT. V was shortened by 0 bases and J by 5 bases, with 14 bases between the two germline ends.

Worth noting for this clonotype: At one end the junction does not follow the germline gene, possibly because of a read error. This chain uses TRBV5-1 with TRBJ2-5; D perhaps matches TRBD2 (6 bases). The CDR3 has 13 amino acids. The germline V gene encodes CDR1 SGHRS and CDR2 YFSETQ. The CDR3 DNA reads as TGCGCCAGCAGCTTGGGAGGTCGGGAGAGCCAGTACTTC. Its translation is CASSLGGRESQYF.

This clonotype was counted at least ten times. The chain links TRBV12-3 or TRBV12-4 to TRBJ2-2, with 10 bases lining up with TRBD2. This CDR3 has 17 residues. The junction had 14 bases not matched to a gene; V was cut back by 8 bases and J by 5 bases. CDR3 DNA sequence: TGTGCCAGCGCCCCTGGAGCGGGGGGGCTTTTAACCGGGGAGCTGTTTTTT. Amino acids: CASAPGAGGLLTGELFF.

The gene calls are TRBV12-3 or TRBV12-4 and TRBJ2-1, with TRBD2 identical over 12 bases. The CDR3 consists of 15 residues. V lost 5 bases, J lost 4 bases, and 3 bases stayed unmatched. The CDR3, as DNA: TGTGCCAGCAGTGCTAGCGGGGGGGCGTACAATGAGCAGTTCTTC. Translating gives CASSASGGAYNEQFF.

The table lists this clonotype with a few counts. The rearrangement links TRBV13 to TRBJ2-6, with 7 bases identical to TRBD1. The junction had 2 bases not matched to a gene; V was cut back by 5 bases and J by 1 base. The length of the CDR3 is 15 residues. The germline CDR1 and CDR2 sequences are PRHDT and FYEKMQ (reference sequence). This CDR3 is CASSRQGSGANVLTF. The CDR3, as DNA: TGTGCCAGCAGCAGACAGGGTTCTGGGGCCAACGTCCTGACTTTC.

V gene TRBV12-3 or TRBV12-4 combines with J gene TRBJ2-3; D remains unclear. Trimming left V 3 bases short and J 4 bases short, with 8 bases between. CDR3 length: 13 residues. CDR3 sequence: CASSFRAADTQYF. The CDR3 DNA is TGTGCCAGCAGTTTCCGTGCGGCAGATACGCAGTATTTT.

This clonotype was found a few times. This sequence joins TRBV29-1 and TRBJ1-1; possibly TRBD1 for D (5 bases). CDR1 is SQVTM and CDR2 is ANQGSEA in the germline V gene. Between the trimmed V and J ends, which lost 4 bases and 4 bases, there was a span of 13 bases. The CDR3 extends over 13 amino acids. The CDR3 DNA reads as TGCAGCGTTGTCAGGGATCGCGGCACTGAAGCTTTCTTT. Amino acid sequence: CSVVRDRGTEAFF.

CDR3 in amino acids: CSARARTNEKLFF. DNA of the CDR3: TGCAGTGCTAGAGCTAGGACTAATGAAAAACTGTTTTTT. The chain has TRBV20-1 and TRBJ1-4; no firm D call. V shed 1 base and J shed 2 bases, with 5 bases lying between them. CDR3 size: 13 residues. Looked up from germline, CDR1 is DFQATT and CDR2 is SNEGSKA (reference sequence).

CDR3 nucleotide sequence: TGTGCCAGCAGCCTGATGGACAGGCCCTCCCCCTTATACAATGAGCAGTTCTTC. Translated: CASSLMDRPSPLYNEQFF. The V gene is TRBV5-5, the J gene TRBJ2-1; 7 bases align to TRBD1. This CDR3 is built from 18 residues. The germline CDR1 and CDR2 sequences are SGHKS and YYEKEE (reference sequence). J gave up 4 bases and V 4 bases, and 17 bases lay outside the gene matches.

The chain links TRBV2 to TRBJ2-3; 13 bases align to TRBD2. CDR1 is SNHLY and CDR2 is FYNNEI in the germline V gene. Trimming removed 9 bases from V and 3 bases from J; junction bases left unmatched: 6. The CDR3 sequence is 15 residues long. Here the CDR3 DNA reads TGTGCCAGTGGACTAGCGGGGGCCAGGACAGATACGCAGTATTTT. Translating gives CASGLAGARTDTQYF.

V gene TRBV20-1 combines with J gene TRBJ1-6; D is undetermined. This CDR3 has 11 residues. Trimming removed 1 base at V and 10 bases at J, with 5 bases between. CDR1 DFQATT and CDR2 SNEGSKA come from the germline V gene (reference sequence). CDR3 amino acids: CSARGASPLHF. CDR3 sequence (DNA): TGCAGTGCTAGAGGAGCGTCACCCCTCCACTTT.

This clonotype was recorded many times. The V and J genes are TRBV20-1 and TRBJ1-1, with D uncertain. Germline V gives CDR1 DFQATT, CDR2 SNEGSKA (reference sequence). Trimming removed 4 bases at V and 0 bases at J, with 3 bases between. This CDR3 comprises 11 residues. The CDR3 nucleotides read TGCAGTGCTATGGTGAACACTGAAGCTTTCTTT. This codes for CSAMVNTEAFF.

This clonotype was recorded many times. V is TRBV29-1 and J is TRBJ1-2, with a weak D call TRBD1 (6 bases). Germline CDR1 SQVTM, CDR2 ANQGSEA. The V end lost 6 bases, the J end lost 8 bases, and 16 bases lay between the germline ends. CDR3 length: 12 residues. Here the CDR3 reads CSVQEEGDGYTF. The CDR3 region has the DNA TGCAGCGTACAAGAGGAGGGGGACGGCTACACCTTC.

This clonotype was counted ten times or more. The V call is TRBV30, the J call TRBJ1-1; D remains ambiguous. The CDR3 contains 14 residues. Per the germline V gene, CDR1 is GTSNPN and CDR2 is SVGIG (reference sequence). Trimming pared 0 bases from V and 3 bases from J, leaving 11 bases between. The CDR3 loop is CAWSVEGPYTEAFF. The CDR3, as DNA: TGTGCCTGGAGTGTAGAGGGTCCCTACACTGAAGCTTTCTTT. Looking up the rest from reference TRBV30 and TRBJ1-1 gives the full variable domain: SQTIHQWPATLVQPVGSPLSLECTVEGTSNPNLYWYRQAAGRGLQLLFYSVGIGQISSEVPQNLSASRPQDRQFILSSKKLLLSDSGFYLCAWSVEGPYTEAFFGQGTRLTVV.

This clonotype was seen many times. The CDR3 DNA follows: TGCGCCAGCAGTGGTGGAGGGGGCGTAGGTCAGCCCCAGCATTTT. This gives the protein CASSGGGGVGQPQHF. The chain links TRBV10-2 to TRBJ1-5; 7 bases line up with TRBD1. Looked up from germline, CDR1 is WSHSY and CDR2 is SAAADI. The CDR3 extends over 15 amino acids. V dropped 4 bases and J dropped 6; count of bases not matched to a gene: 9.

This clonotype has at least ten counts. The chain carries TRBV29-1 and TRBJ1-2, with D possibly TRBD1 on 6 matching bases. The V gene lost 5 bases and the J gene lost 9 bases, with 16 bases spanning the gap. Looked up from germline, CDR1 is SQVTM and CDR2 is ANQGSEA. CDR3 length equals 12 residues. The CDR3 protein is CSVTTGSNSYTF. The CDR3 nucleotides are TGCAGCGTTACGACAGGATCGAACAGCTACACCTTC.

Only a few counts were recorded for this clonotype. The chain is built from TRBV12-3 or TRBV12-4 and TRBJ2-1; D unclear. V was clipped by 1 base and J by 4 bases, with 5 bases between them. This CDR3 contains 13 residues. DNA for the CDR3: TGTGCCAGCAGTTTAGTAGGATACAATGAGCAGTTCTTC. Translating gives CASSLVGYNEQFF.

The chain carries TRBV20-1 and TRBJ1-3; 7 bases line up with TRBD1. The CDR3 is 15 amino acids. Germline V gene sequence: CDR1 DFQATT, CDR2 SNEGSKA (reference sequence). The V segment lost 1 base and the J segment 1 base; nucleotides outside the gene matches: 4. The CDR3 nucleotides are TGCAGTGCTAGAGGGGACAGTCTTTCTGGAAACACCATATATTTT. It codes for CSARGDSLSGNTIYF.

In this sample, this clonotype turned up a few times. The chain uses TRBV10-3 and TRBJ2-7; 11 nucleotides agree with TRBD1. The CDR3 sequence is 12 residues long. V trimming: 8 bases; J trimming: 6 bases; junction bases outside the gene matches: 3. Germline CDR1 is ENHRY and CDR2 is SYGVKD. CDR3 in amino acids: CAIGTGGLEQYF. The CDR3 nucleotides are TGTGCCATCGGGACAGGGGGTCTCGAGCAGTACTTC.

At least ten counts were recorded for this clonotype. J is TRBJ2-4 and V is TRBV21-1; the D segment call TRBD1 is taken from the table without a DNA check. TRBV21-1 is annotated as a pseudogene. The CDR3 runs to 15 residues. CDR3 bases: TGTGCCAGCAGCACCGGACAGACAGTAGGTGACATTCAGTACTTC. Protein: CASSTGQTVGDIQYF.

This clonotype was counted between two and nine times. The CDR3 loop reads CASRRRQDEQYF. CDR3 nucleotides: TGTGCCAGCAGACGACGACAGGATGAGCAGTACTTC. This sequence joins TRBV12-3 or TRBV12-4 and TRBJ2-7, with D possibly matching TRBD1 (6 bases). The CDR3 consists of 12 residues. The ends were cut back, 6 bases at V and 7 bases at J, with 13 bases in the middle.

J is TRBJ2-1 and V is TRBV3-1; possible D gene TRBD2, 6 bases. Germline-derived CDR1 and CDR2 are LGHDT and YNNKEL (reference sequence). V was cut by 5 bases and J by 6 bases, with 17 bases left in between. The CDR3 sequence is 15 residues long. CDR3 amino acids: CASSFRDWGVNEQFF. In DNA, the CDR3 is TGTGCCAGCAGCTTCCGGGACTGGGGGGTCAATGAGCAGTTCTTC.